This passage covers 10 T cell receptor beta chains from one sample sequenced in a study of T-cell reconstitution after alpha-beta-depleted transplantation in children. TCRbeta library construction was performed incorporating unique molecular identifiers. Using its own MiXCR run on the PCR reads, TCRdb lists one record per CDR3 protein. The sample records under 300,000 distinct CDR3 sequences, approximately 9.7% being singletons. Sample: PBMCs from the stem cell graft donor, taken from the stem cell graft. These receptors all come from a human donor who donated a stem cell graft to a child with SCID.

In this sample, this clonotype turned up many times. V gene TRBV5-1 combines with J gene TRBJ2-1; D is possibly TRBD2 (7 bases). Trimming took 0 bases from V and 9 from J, leaving 19 bases between them. This CDR3 contains 16 residues. The germline V gene encodes CDR1 SGHRS and CDR2 YFSETQ. The CDR3 loop is CASSLVPGGTLSEQFF. The CDR3 region has the DNA TGCGCCAGCAGCTTGGTTCCGGGGGGCACTCTCTCTGAGCAGTTCTTC. Together with reference TRBV5-1 and TRBJ2-1, the CDR3 gives the full variable domain: KAGVTQTPRYLIKTRGQQVTLSCSPISGHRSVSWYQQTPGQGLQFLFEYFSETQRNKGNFPGRFSGRQFSNSRSEMNVSTLELGDSALYLCASSLVPGGTLSEQFFGPGTRLTVL.

V usage is TRBV7-2 and J usage is TRBJ1-4; 10 bases line up with TRBD1. The length of the CDR3 is 15 residues. The germline gives CDR1 SGHTA, CDR2 FQGNSA. The V and J ends lost 5 bases and 5 bases, in that order; junction bases with no gene match: 5. The CDR3 DNA sequence: TGTGCCAGCAGCCTTCCGGGACAGGGGAATGAAAAACTGTTTTTT. Translation: CASSLPGQGNEKLFF.

This clonotype was found many times. V is TRBV4-2 and J is TRBJ2-3, with a weak D call TRBD1 (5 bases). Per the germline V gene, CDR1 is LGHNA and CDR2 is YNFKEQ. The CDR3 length is 17 residues. Trimming removed 0 bases from V and 2 bases from J, with 15 bases in between. This chain's CDR3 is CASSQDSSGIITDTQYF. For the CDR3, the DNA is TGTGCCAGCAGCCAAGATTCGTCAGGGATCATCACAGATACGCAGTATTTT.

The chain has TRBV28 and TRBJ1-1; 7 bases align to TRBD1. Germline assignment: CDR1 MDHEN and CDR2 SYDVKM. The CDR3 sequence is 18 residues long. V was clipped by 4 bases and J by 3 bases; unmatched bases: 17. This chain's CDR3 is CASSYPTDREVIHTEAFF. CDR3 sequence (DNA): TGTGCCAGCAGTTACCCTACCGACAGGGAGGTAATTCACACTGAAGCTTTCTTT. Supplemented by reference TRBV28 and TRBJ1-1, the full variable domain reads DVKVTQSSRYLVKRTGEKVFLECVQDMDHENMFWYRQDPGLGLRLIYFSYDVKMKEKGDIPEGYSVSREKKERFSLILESASTNQTSMYLCASSYPTDREVIHTEAFFGQGTRLTVV.

This clonotype was picked up a small number of times. One end of the junction does not line up with germline, which may come from a read error. J is TRBJ2-1 and V is TRBV12-3 or TRBV12-4; TRBD2 matches 7 bases. This CDR3 contains 19 residues. CDR3 in DNA: TGTGCCAGCTGTTTAGCGTGGGTTCGGGGGGTAGAGGTCTACAATGAGCAGTTCTTC. This codes for CASCLAWVRGVEVYNEQFF.

The chain combines TRBV6-5 with TRBJ1-1; D is ambiguous. The V and J ends lost 8 bases and 7 bases respectively, with 11 bases between them. This CDR3 contains 11 residues. The V gene's germline CDR1 is MNHEY and CDR2 SVGAGI. The DNA for the CDR3 is TGTGCCAGCTTTCCCCGAGATGAAGCTTTCTTT. Translated: CASFPRDEAFF.

This clonotype came up many times. This chain joins TRBV24-1 and TRBJ1-1; 9 bases agree with TRBD1. The V gene end was trimmed by 4 bases and the J gene end by 7 bases; junction bases not matched to a gene: 9. This CDR3 spans 15 amino acids. Germline V gene data show CDR1 as KGHDR and CDR2 as SFDVKD. The CDR3 is CATSERTGGKDEAFF. DNA for the CDR3: TGTGCCACCAGTGAACGTACAGGGGGCAAAGATGAAGCTTTCTTT.

In this sample, this clonotype turned up a few times. This chain connects TRBV4-3 to TRBJ1-6, with a weak D call TRBD1 (5 bases). Germline assignment: CDR1 LGHNA and CDR2 YSLEER. The CDR3 covers 16 residues. Trimming shortened V by 0 bases and J by 10 bases, and 16 bases separated the two germline ends. The CDR3 region is CASSQDDGTTGSPLHF. The CDR3 coding sequence is TGCGCCAGCAGCCAAGACGACGGGACGACGGGATCACCCCTCCACTTT.

In this sample, this clonotype turned up many times. This rearrangement joins TRBV5-1 to TRBJ2-3; the D gene could be TRBD1 or TRBD2 (5 bases each). Germline V CDR1 and CDR2: SGHRS, YFSETQ. Trimming took 2 bases from V and 4 from J, leaving 14 bases between them. The CDR3 length is 15 residues. The CDR3 loop reads CASSFQGAGADTQYF. DNA for the CDR3: TGCGCCAGCAGCTTTCAGGGCGCGGGCGCAGATACGCAGTATTTT.

This clonotype was seen at least ten times. The chain links TRBV9 to TRBJ2-7; no reliable D call. V dropped 0 bases and J dropped 2 bases, with 9 bases sitting between them. From germline, CDR1 is SGDLS and CDR2 YYNGEE. This CDR3 contains 14 residues. For the CDR3, the DNA is TGTGCCAGCAGCGTAGGCGGCACCACCTACGAGCAGTACTTC. Its translation is CASSVGGTTYEQYF.